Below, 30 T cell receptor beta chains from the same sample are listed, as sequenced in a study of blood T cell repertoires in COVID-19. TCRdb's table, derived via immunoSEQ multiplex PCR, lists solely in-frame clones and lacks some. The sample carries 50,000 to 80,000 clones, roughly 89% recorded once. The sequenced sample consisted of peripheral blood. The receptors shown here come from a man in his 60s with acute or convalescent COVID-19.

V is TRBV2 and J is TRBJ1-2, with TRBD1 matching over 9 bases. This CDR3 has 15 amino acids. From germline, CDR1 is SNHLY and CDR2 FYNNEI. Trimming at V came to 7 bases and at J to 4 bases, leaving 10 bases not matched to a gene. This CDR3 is CASITGQGPSYGYTF. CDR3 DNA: TGTGCCAGCATTACGGGACAGGGACCGTCCTATGGCTACACCTTC.

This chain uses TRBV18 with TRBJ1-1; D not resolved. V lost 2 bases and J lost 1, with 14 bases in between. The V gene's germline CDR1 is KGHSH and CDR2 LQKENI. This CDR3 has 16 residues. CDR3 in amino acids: CASSPASSFKNTEAFF. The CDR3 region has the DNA TGTGCCAGCTCACCAGCCTCAAGCTTTAAGAACACTGAAGCTTTCTTT.

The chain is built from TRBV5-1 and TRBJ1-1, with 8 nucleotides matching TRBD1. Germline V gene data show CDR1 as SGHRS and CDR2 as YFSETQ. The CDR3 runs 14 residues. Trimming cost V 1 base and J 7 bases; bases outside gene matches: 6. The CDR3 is CASSLTGGKIEAFF. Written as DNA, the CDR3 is TGCGCCAGCAGCTTGACAGGGGGTAAAATTGAAGCTTTCTTT. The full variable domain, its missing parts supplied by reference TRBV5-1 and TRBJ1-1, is KAGVTQTPRYLIKTRGQQVTLSCSPISGHRSVSWYQQTPGQGLQFLFEYFSETQRNKGNFPGRFSGRQFSNSRSEMNVSTLELGDSALYLCASSLTGGKIEAFFGQGTRLTVV.

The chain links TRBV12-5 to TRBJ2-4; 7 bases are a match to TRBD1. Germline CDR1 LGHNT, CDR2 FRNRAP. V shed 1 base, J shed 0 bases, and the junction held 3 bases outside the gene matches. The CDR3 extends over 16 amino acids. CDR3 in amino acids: CASGLGQGVAKNIQYF. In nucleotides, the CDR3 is TGTGCTAGTGGTTTGGGACAGGGAGTAGCCAAAAACATTCAGTACTTC.

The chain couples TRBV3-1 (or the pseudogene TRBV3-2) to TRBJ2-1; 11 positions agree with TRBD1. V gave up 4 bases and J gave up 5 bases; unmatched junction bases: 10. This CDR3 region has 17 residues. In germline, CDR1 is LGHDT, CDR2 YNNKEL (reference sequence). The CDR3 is CASSLSPGQGAHNEQFF. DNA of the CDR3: TGTGCCAGCAGCCTCTCTCCTGGACAGGGGGCTCACAATGAGCAGTTCTTC.

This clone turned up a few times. As DNA, the CDR3 is TGTGCCAGCGGTCTCGGACAGGTTAACTATGGCTACACCTTC. Translation gives CASGLGQVNYGYTF. The gene calls are TRBV3-1 (or the pseudogene TRBV3-2) and TRBJ1-2, with 7 bases lining up with TRBD1. The CDR3 covers 14 residues. Losses at the gene ends were 8 bases for V and 1 base for J; bases not matched to a gene: 7. Germline-derived CDR1 and CDR2 are LGHDT and YNNKEL (reference sequence).

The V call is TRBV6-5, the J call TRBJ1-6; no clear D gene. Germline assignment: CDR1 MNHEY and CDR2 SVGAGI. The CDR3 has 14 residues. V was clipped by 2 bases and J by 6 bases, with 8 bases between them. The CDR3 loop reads CASSYRGPNSPLHF. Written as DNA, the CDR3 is TGTGCCAGCAGTTACCGAGGCCCTAATTCACCCCTCCACTTT.

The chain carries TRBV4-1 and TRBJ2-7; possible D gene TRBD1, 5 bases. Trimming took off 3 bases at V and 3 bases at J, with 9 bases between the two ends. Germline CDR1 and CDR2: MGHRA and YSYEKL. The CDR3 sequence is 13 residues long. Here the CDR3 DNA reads TGCGCCAGCAGCCATGTTGACAGCTACGAGCAGTACTTC. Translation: CASSHVDSYEQYF.

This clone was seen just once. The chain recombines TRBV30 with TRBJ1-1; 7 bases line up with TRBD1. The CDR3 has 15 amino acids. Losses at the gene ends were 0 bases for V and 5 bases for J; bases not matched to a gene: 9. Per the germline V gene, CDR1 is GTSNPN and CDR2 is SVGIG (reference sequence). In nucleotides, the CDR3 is TGTGCCTGGAGTGTACAAGGTTACAGGGGAACTGAAGCTTTCTTT. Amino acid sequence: CAWSVQGYRGTEAFF.

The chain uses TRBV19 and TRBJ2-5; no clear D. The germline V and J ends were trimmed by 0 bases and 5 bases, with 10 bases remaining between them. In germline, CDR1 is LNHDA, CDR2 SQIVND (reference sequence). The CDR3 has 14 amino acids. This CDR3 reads CASSIDTVGETQYF. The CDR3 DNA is TGTGCCAGTAGTATAGATACGGTCGGGGAGACCCAGTACTTC.

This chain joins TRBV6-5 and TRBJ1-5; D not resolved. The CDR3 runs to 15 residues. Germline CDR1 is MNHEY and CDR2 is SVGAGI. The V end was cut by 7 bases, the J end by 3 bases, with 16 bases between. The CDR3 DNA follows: TGTGCCAGCAACCCCACCGCCAGTTTCAATCAGCCCCAGCATTTT. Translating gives CASNPTASFNQPQHF.

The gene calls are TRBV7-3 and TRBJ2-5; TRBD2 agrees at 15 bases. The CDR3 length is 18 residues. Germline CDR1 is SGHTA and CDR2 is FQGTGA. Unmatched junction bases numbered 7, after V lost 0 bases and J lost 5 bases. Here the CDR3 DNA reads TGTGCCAGCAGCTTAACAGGACTAGCGGGGGGGCCCAGGGAGACCCAGTACTTC. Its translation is CASSLTGLAGGPRETQYF.

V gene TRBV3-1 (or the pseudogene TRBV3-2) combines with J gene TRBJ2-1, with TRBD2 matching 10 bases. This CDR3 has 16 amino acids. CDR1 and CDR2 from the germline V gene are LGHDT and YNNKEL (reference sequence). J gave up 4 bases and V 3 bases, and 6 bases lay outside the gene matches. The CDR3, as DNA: TGTGCCAGCAGCCAGAGAGCGGGGGGGCGATACAATGAGCAGTTCTTC. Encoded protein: CASSQRAGGRYNEQFF.

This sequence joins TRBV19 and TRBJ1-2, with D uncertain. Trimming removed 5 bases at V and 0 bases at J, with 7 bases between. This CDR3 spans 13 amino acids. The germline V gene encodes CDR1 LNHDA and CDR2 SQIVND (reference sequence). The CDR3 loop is CASSPAANYGYTF. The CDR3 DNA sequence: TGTGCCAGTAGTCCCGCAGCTAACTATGGCTACACCTTC.

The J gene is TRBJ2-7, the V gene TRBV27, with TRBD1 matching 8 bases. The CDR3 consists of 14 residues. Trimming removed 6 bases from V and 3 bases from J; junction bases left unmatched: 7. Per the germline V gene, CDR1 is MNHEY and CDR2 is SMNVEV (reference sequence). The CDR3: CASSPDRVLYEQYF. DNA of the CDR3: TGTGCCAGCAGCCCGGACAGGGTACTCTACGAGCAGTACTTC.

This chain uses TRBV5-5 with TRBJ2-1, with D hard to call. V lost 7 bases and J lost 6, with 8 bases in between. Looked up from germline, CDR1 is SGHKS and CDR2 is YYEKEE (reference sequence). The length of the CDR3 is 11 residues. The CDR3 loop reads CASRRANEQFF. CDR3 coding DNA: TGTGCCAGCCGTCGAGCCAATGAGCAGTTCTTC.

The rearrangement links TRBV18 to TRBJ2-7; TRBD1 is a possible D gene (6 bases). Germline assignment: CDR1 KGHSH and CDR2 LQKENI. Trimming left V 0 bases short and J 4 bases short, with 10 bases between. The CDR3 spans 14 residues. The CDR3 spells CASSPPRDRYEQYF. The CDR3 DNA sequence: TGTGCCAGCTCACCACCGCGAGACAGGTACGAGCAGTACTTC.

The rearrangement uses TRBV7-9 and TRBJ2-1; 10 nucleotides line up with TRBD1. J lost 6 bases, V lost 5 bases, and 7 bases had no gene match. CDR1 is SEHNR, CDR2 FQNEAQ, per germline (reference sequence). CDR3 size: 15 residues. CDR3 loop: CASSLGTGDANEQFF. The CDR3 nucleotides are TGTGCCAGCAGCCTCGGGACAGGGGACGCCAATGAGCAGTTCTTC.

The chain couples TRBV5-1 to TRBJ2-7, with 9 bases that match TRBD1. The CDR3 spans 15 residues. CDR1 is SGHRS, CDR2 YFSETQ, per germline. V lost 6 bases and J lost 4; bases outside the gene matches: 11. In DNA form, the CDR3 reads TGCGCCAGCACTGAAGCAGGGACAGGGCTATACGAGCAGTACTTC. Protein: CASTEAGTGLYEQYF.

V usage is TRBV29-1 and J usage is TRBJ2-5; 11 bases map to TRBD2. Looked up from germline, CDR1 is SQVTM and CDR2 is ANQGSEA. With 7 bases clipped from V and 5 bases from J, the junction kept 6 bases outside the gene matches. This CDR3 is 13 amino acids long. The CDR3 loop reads CSGSGGAGETQYF. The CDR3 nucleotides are TGCAGCGGTAGCGGGGGGGCCGGTGAGACCCAGTACTTC. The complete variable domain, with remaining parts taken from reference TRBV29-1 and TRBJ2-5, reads SAVISQKPSRDICQRGTSLTIQCQVDSQVTMMFWYRQQPGQSLTLIATANQGSEATYESGFVIDKFPISRPNLTFSTLTVSNMSPEDSSIYLCSGSGGAGETQYFGPGTRLLVL.

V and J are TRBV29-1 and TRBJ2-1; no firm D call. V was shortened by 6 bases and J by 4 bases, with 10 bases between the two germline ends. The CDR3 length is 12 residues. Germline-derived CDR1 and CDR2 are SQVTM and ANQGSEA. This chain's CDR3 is CSVDGSYNEQFF. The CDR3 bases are TGCAGCGTCGACGGGTCATACAATGAGCAGTTCTTC.

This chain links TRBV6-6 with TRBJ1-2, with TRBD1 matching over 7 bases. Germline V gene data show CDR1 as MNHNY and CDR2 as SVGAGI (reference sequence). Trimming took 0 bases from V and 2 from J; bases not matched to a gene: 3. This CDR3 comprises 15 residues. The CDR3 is CASSYSGRGNYGYTF. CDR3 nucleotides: TGTGCCAGCAGTTACTCTGGCAGGGGGAACTATGGCTACACCTTC.

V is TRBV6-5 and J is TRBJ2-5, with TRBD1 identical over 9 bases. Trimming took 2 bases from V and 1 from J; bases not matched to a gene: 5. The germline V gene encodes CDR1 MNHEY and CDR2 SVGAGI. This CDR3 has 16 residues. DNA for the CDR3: TGTGCCAGCAGTTACCCCCGGGGACAGGGCCAAGAGACCCAGTACTTC. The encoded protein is CASSYPRGQGQETQYF.

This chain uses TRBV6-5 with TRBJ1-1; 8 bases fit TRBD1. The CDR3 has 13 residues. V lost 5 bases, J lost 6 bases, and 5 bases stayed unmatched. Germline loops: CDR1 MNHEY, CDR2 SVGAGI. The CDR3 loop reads CASSRGQGSEAFF. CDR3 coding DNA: TGTGCCAGCAGTCGAGGACAGGGCTCTGAAGCTTTCTTT.

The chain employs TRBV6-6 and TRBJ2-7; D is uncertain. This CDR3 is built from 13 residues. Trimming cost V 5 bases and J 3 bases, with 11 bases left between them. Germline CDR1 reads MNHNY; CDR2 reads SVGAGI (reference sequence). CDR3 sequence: CASSNGQGYEQYF. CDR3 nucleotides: TGTGCCAGCAGTAATGGGCAAGGCTACGAGCAGTACTTC.

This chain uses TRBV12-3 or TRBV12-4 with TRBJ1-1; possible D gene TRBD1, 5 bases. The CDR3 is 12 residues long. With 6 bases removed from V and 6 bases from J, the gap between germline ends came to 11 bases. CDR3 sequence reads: CASSRQYSEAFF. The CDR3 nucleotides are TGTGCCAGCAGCAGACAGTACTCTGAAGCTTTCTTT.

The CDR3 DNA is TGTGCCAGTAGTGAACAGCCCACAACTAATGAAAAACTGTTTTTT. It encodes CASSEQPTTNEKLFF. The chain is built from TRBV19 and TRBJ1-4, with unresolved D. CDR1 and CDR2 (germline): LNHDA, SQIVND (reference sequence). V gave up 5 bases and J gave up 0 bases, with 10 bases separating them. The CDR3 totals 15 residues.

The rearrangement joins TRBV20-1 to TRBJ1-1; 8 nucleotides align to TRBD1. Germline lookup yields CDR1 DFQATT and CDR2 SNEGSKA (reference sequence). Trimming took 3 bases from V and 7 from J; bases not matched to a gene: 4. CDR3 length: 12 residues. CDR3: CSASQGAYEAFF. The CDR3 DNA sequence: TGCAGTGCTAGTCAGGGGGCTTATGAAGCTTTCTTT.

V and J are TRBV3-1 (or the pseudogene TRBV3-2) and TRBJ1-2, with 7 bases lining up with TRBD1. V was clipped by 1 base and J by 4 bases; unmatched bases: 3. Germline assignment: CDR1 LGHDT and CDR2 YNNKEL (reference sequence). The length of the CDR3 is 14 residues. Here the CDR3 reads CASSQVGTVYGYTF. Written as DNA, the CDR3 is TGTGCCAGCAGCCAAGTTGGGACAGTCTATGGCTACACCTTC.

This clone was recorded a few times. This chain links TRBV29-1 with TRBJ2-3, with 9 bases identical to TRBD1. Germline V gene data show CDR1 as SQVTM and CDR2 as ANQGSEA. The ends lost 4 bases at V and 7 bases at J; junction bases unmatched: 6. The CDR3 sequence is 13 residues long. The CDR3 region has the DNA TGCAGCGTTGCCTCCGGGACAGGGTATACGCAGTATTTT. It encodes CSVASGTGYTQYF.